The source of this TCR beta chain is a study of molecular identifiers for immune sequencing clone quantification. Study results and limitations: Effector cells had over 99% of their molecules in clones above 20 RNA copies, while naive cells had under 1%.

TCRdb re-analysed the PCR reads in MiXCR, keeping a single row per CDR3 protein. The sample includes some 100,000 distinct CDR3 sequences, roughly a third of them seen just once. The germline gives CDR1 MNHEY, CDR2 SVGEGT. The CDR3 is made up of 13 amino acids. Trimming took off 7 bases at V and 4 bases at J, with 11 bases between the two ends. Concerning this clonotype: What it binds is unknown.

Sequencing was done on a sample of naive CD8+ T cells from blood, with Jurkat cell RNA spiked in. Described subset: FACS-sorted CD8+CD4-CCR7+CD45RA+ naive T cells. This chain connects TRBV6-2 or TRBV6-3 to TRBJ1-5; D is unclear. The source is a human donor in good health. Some libraries in this study had Jurkat cell RNA spiked in. This chain's CDR3 is CASTDIGNQPQHF. As DNA, the CDR3 is TGTGCCAGCACCGACATAGGGAATCAGCCCCAGCATTTT.